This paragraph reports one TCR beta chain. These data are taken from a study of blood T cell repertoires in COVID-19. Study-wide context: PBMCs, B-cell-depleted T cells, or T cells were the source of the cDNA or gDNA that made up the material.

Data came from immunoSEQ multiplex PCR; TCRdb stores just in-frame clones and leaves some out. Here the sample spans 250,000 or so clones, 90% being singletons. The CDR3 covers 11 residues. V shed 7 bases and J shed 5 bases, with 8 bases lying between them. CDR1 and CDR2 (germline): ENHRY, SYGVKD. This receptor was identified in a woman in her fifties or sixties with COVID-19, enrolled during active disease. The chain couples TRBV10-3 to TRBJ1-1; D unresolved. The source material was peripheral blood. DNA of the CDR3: TGTGCCATCACGGCAGGTACTGAAGCTTTCTTT. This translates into CAITAGTEAFF.